This paragraph covers one TCR beta chain sequence. Its antigen target is currently unknown. Base quality data are lacking; no much larger clone is found one base away. The record originates from a study of CD4+ T cells in melanoma (dated by TCRdb to the early 2020s). In terms of the full investigation: The study examined neoantigen-specific CD4+ T cells in human melanoma. Study-wide conclusions, independent of this receptor: Neoantigen-specific CD4+ T cells in melanoma were reported to have a range of differentiation states. The report described a correlation between neoantigen-specific CD4+ T cells and the function of CD8+ T cells, macrophages and B cells.

Donors were patients with melanoma. The CDR3 covers 12 residues, taking in both the cysteine and the phenylalanine. Left in the record is the CDR3 DNA by itself, 36 bases read in frame from the first base. V drops 3 bases and J drops 10 bases, leaving 11 bases in between. According to the germline V gene, CDR1 reads SGHRS and CDR2 reads YFSETQ. Libraries came from the immunoSEQ multiplex PCR assay. Held by TCRdb, this immuneACCESS table contains in-frame sequences only and omits some clones. Under half of the omission traces to an unresolved V gene where checked; the cause of the rest is unknown. The sample table contains tens of thousands of clones; only one count was recorded for about 70% of them. The top ten constitute roughly 4.5% of the sample.

Sequenced: tumor tissue. The chain couples TRBV5-1 to TRBJ2-1; no D gene can be assigned with confidence. The receptor comes from a human donor with melanoma. The DNA is TGCGCCAGCAGCTCCCCTGGGCCAGAGCAGTTCTTC. Translated, this gives CASSSPGPEQFF.